These 5 T cell receptor beta chains were all obtained from the same sample, sequenced in a study of molecular identifiers for immune sequencing clone quantification. Each CDR3 protein is one row after TCRdb ran MiXCR on the PCR reads. The sample includes about 640,000 distinct CDR3 sequences, nearly 20% of them seen just once. The sample taken for sequencing was naive CD8+ T cells from blood, with Jurkat cell RNA spiked in. Noted subset: FACS-sorted CD8+CD4-CCR7+CD45RA+ naive T cells. These receptors originate from a human donor in good health. Some libraries in this study had Jurkat cell RNA spiked in.

The chain carries TRBV19 and TRBJ2-7; a weak D match, TRBD1 (5 bases). This CDR3 spans 14 amino acids. Per the germline V gene, CDR1 is LNHDA and CDR2 is SQIVND (reference sequence). With 5 bases removed from V and 3 bases from J, the gap between germline ends came to 14 bases. CDR3 loop: CASSPMDTGYEQYF. The DNA of the CDR3 is TGTGCCAGTAGTCCGATGGACACAGGCTACGAGCAGTACTTC.

In its sample, this clonotype was seen many times. The gene calls are TRBV4-3 and TRBJ2-7; D is perhaps TRBD1 (5 bases). Trimming cost V 1 base and J 0 bases, with 7 bases left between them. Germline values: CDR1 LGHNA, CDR2 YSLEER. CDR3 length: 14 amino acids. CDR3 bases: TGCGCCAGCAGCCAAGTTACAGGCTCCTACGAGCAGTACTTC. Its protein is CASSQVTGSYEQYF.

The table lists this clonotype with many counts. The chain combines TRBV7-6 with TRBJ1-6; tentatively, D is TRBD1 (5 bases). The germline V gene encodes CDR1 SGHVS and CDR2 FNYEAQ. CDR3 length: 16 amino acids. V dropped 4 bases and J dropped 9 bases, with 19 bases sitting between them. The CDR3 DNA sequence: TGTGCCAGCAGCTCCGGGGGGAGTCCGGCGGTTTCACCCCTCCACTTT. Its protein product is CASSSGGSPAVSPLHF.

This clonotype was seen a few times. The chain carries TRBV7-2 and TRBJ2-1; perhaps D is TRBD1 or TRBD2 (5 bases each). Germline V gene lookup returns CDR1 SGHTA and CDR2 FQGNSA. V lost 1 base and J 8 bases, leaving 21 bases between the germline ends. This CDR3 has 17 residues. The CDR3 bases are TGTGCCAGCAGCTTAGTTATCGGCAGGGTTTATAGCGATGAGCAGTTCTTC. Translation: CASSLVIGRVYSDEQFF.

There are many counts of this clonotype. The V gene is TRBV13, the J gene TRBJ2-5; D is possibly TRBD1 (5 bases). The germline gives CDR1 PRHDT, CDR2 FYEKMQ (reference sequence). Trimming removed 5 bases from V and 3 bases from J, with 16 bases in between. This CDR3 comprises 15 residues. CDR3: CASSQSEGEEETQYF. CDR3 DNA sequence: TGTGCCAGCAGCCAATCCGAAGGGGAAGAAGAGACCCAGTACTTC.